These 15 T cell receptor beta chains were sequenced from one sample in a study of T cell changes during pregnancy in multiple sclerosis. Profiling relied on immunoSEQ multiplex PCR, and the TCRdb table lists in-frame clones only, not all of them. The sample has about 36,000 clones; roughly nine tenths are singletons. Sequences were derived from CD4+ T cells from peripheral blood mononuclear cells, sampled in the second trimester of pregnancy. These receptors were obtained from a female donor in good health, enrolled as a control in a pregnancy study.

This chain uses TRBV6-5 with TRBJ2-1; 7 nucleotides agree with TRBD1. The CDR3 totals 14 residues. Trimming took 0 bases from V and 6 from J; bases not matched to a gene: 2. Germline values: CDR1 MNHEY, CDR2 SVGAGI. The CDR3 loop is CASSYSPGGNEQFF. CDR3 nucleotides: TGTGCCAGCAGTTACTCACCAGGGGGCAATGAGCAGTTCTTC.

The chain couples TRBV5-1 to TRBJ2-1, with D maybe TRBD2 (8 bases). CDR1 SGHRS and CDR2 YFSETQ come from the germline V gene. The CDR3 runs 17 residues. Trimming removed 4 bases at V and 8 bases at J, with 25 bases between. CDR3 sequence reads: CASSPGGVDSGNHEQFF. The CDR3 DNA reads TGCGCCAGCAGCCCAGGGGGGGTGGATAGCGGGAACCATGAGCAGTTCTTC.

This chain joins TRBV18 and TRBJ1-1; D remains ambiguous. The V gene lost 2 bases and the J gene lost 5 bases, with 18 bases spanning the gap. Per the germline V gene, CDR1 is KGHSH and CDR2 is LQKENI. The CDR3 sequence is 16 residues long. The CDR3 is CASSPRDIKSGTEAFF. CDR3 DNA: TGTGCCAGCTCACCAAGAGACATTAAGAGTGGGACTGAAGCTTTCTTT.

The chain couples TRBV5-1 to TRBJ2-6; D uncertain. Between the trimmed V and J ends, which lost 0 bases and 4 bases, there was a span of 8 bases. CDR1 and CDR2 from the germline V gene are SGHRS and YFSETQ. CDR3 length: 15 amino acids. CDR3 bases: TGCGCCAGCAGCTTGGGTGCCCAGGGGGCCAACGTCCTGACTTTC. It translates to CASSLGAQGANVLTF.

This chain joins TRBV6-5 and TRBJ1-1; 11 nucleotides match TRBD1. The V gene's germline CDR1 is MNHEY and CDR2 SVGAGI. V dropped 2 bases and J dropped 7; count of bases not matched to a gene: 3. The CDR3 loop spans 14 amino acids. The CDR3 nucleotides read TGTGCCAGCAGTTACGGGACAGGGGGTTTTGAAGCTTTCTTT. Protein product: CASSYGTGGFEAFF.

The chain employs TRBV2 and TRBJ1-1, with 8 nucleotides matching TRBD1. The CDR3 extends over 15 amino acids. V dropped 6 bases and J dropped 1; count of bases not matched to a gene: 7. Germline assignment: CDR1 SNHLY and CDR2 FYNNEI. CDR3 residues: CASRVQGVRNTEAFF. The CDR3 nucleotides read TGTGCCAGCAGAGTACAGGGGGTTAGGAACACTGAAGCTTTCTTT.

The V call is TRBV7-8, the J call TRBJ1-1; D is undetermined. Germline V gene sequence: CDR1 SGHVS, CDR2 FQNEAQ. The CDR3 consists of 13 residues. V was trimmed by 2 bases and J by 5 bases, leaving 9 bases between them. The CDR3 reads CASSLRDLTEAFF. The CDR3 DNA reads TGTGCCAGCAGCTTACGGGATCTAACTGAAGCTTTCTTT.

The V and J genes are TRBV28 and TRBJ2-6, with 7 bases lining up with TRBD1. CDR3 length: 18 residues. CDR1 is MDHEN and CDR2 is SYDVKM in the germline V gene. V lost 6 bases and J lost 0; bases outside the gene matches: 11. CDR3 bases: TGTGCCAGCAGCTCAAAACTGGGACAGAGCTCTGGGGCCAACGTCCTGACTTTC. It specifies CASSSKLGQSSGANVLTF.

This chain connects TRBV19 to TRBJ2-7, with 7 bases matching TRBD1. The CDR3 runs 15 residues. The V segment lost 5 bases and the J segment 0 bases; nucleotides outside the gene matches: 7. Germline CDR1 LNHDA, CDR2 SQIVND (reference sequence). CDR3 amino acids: CASSVAGTVSYEQYF. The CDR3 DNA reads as TGTGCCAGTAGTGTAGCCGGGACAGTCTCCTACGAGCAGTACTTC.

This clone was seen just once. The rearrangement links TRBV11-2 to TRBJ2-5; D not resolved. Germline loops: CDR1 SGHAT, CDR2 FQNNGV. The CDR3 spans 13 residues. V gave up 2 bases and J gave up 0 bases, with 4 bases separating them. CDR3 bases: TGTGCCAGCAGCTTATTCGACCAAGAGACCCAGTACTTC. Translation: CASSLFDQETQYF.

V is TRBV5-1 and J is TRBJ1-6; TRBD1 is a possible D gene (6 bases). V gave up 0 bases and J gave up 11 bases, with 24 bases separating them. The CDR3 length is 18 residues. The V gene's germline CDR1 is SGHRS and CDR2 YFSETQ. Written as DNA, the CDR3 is TGCGCCAGCAGCTTGGAGCCCCCAGGGGCAGGGATGTACCCACCCCTCCACTTT. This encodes CASSLEPPGAGMYPPLHF.

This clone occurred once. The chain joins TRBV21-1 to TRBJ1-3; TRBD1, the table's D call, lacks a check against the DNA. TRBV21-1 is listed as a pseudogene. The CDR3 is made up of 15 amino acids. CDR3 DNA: TGTGCCAGCATCCCCCGCGCAGGGCCGGGAAACACCATATATTTT. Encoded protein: CASIPRAGPGNTIYF.

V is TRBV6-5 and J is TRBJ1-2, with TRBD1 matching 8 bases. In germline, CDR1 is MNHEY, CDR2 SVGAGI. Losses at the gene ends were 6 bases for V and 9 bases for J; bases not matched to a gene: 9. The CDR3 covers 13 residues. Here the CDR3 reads CASSLRTGLSYTF. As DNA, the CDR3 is TGTGCCAGCAGCCTTCGGACAGGGCTCAGCTACACCTTC.

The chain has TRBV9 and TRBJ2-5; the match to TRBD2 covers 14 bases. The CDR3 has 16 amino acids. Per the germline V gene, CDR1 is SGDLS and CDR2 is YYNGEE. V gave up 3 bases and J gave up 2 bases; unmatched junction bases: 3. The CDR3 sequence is CASSATSGGGQETQYF. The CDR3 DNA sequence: TGTGCCAGCAGCGCGACTAGCGGGGGGGGTCAAGAGACCCAGTACTTC.

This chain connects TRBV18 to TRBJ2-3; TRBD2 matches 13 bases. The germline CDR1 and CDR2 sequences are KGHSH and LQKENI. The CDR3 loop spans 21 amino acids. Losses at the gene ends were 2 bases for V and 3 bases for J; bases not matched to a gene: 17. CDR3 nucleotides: TGTGCCAGCTCACCAGGAACGTCGAGAACTAGCGGGGGGGGGAGGACAGATACGCAGTATTTT. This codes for CASSPGTSRTSGGGRTDTQYF.